Detailed here is one TCR beta chain. Additional DNA sequences in this sample encode the identical CDR3. The entry originates in a study of T cell clonotyping in hematopoietic cell transplantation. The length of the CDR3 is 15 residues. Trimming stripped 6 bases from V and 0 bases from J, with 14 bases between. Germline loops: CDR1 MDHEN, CDR2 SYDVKM. Generated by immunoSEQ multiplex PCR, the TCRdb table keeps only in-frame clones and is missing some. Altogether under 9,000 clones are present, 70% to 90% being singletons, with the ten largest covering 4.2%. The TCR originated in a male patient between 55 and 70 years old who had an allogeneic stem cell transplant from a related donor, so the T cells may come from the graft donor. Some clones in this sample may be carry-over from other donors' samples. The rearrangement uses TRBV28 and TRBJ1-1; a weak D match, TRBD1 (5 bases). The input for sequencing was peripheral blood mononuclear cells, taken at the time of graft-versus-host disease after allogeneic stem cell transplant. DNA of the CDR3: TGTGCCAGCAGAACCGGGGGGTACATGAACACTGAAGCTTTCTTT. It translates to CASRTGGYMNTEAFF.